The 17 T cell receptor beta chains in this list originate from one sample, sequenced in a study of cytomegalovirus exposure and HLA in healthy donors. The PCR made use of 60 Vbeta and 13 Jbeta primers. TCRdb's table, derived via immunoSEQ multiplex PCR, lists solely in-frame clones and lacks some. This sample yields over 110,000 clones, of which over 65% are seen a single time; around 2.4% belongs to the top ten. Sequencing was done on a sample of PBMCs. These receptors were obtained from a male donor in good health and CMV-seronegative.

The chain recombines TRBV30 with TRBJ2-7; TRBD2 agrees at 10 bases. The CDR3 length is 13 residues. Germline lookup yields CDR1 GTSNPN and CDR2 SVGIG (reference sequence). With V trimmed by 3 bases and J by 5 bases, 4 bases remained unmatched. CDR3 sequence (DNA): TGTGCCTGGAGGTCTAGCGGGAGCCACGAGCAGTACTTC. Its protein product is CAWRSSGSHEQYF.

This chain links TRBV6-5 with TRBJ2-1; 11 nucleotides match TRBD2. Trimming removed 8 bases from V and 12 bases from J; junction bases left unmatched: 9. Germline CDR1 is MNHEY and CDR2 is SVGAGI. This CDR3 is 13 amino acids long. The CDR3 DNA follows: TGTGCCAGCGGTAGCGGGAGGGCCTGGGCGCAGTTCTTC. Its protein product is CASGSGRAWAQFF.

J is TRBJ2-7 and V is TRBV5-1; 12 bases agree with TRBD2. The CDR3 is 15 residues long. The germline gives CDR1 SGHRS, CDR2 YFSETQ. The ends lost 2 bases at V and 1 base at J; junction bases unmatched: 1. The CDR3 DNA sequence: TGCGCCAGCAGCTTCCTAGCGGGAGGGTCCTACGAGCAGTACTTC. As protein: CASSFLAGGSYEQYF.

The V gene is TRBV25-1, the J gene TRBJ2-5; D perhaps matches TRBD2 (7 bases). Germline-derived CDR1 and CDR2 are MGHDK and SYGVNS. The CDR3 extends over 15 amino acids. V was shortened by 2 bases and J by 4 bases, with 14 bases between the two germline ends. CDR3 region: CASSEPRGGAETQYF. CDR3 nucleotides: TGTGCCAGCAGTGAACCGAGGGGGGGGGCAGAGACCCAGTACTTC.

V gene TRBV27 combines with J gene TRBJ2-5, with TRBD1 matching 8 bases. V was pared by 3 bases and J by 4 bases, with 4 bases of the junction left unmatched. CDR1 is MNHEY, CDR2 SMNVEV, per germline (reference sequence). The CDR3 spans 14 residues. The DNA of the CDR3 is TGTGCCAGCAGTTTGGCTGACAGGGGAGAGACCCAGTACTTC. As protein: CASSLADRGETQYF.

This rearrangement joins TRBV19 to TRBJ1-2; D is perhaps TRBD1 (5 bases). Germline V gene sequence: CDR1 LNHDA, CDR2 SQIVND (reference sequence). This CDR3 is 11 amino acids long. The V and J ends lost 4 bases and 5 bases respectively, with 5 bases between them. The CDR3 region is CASSTGYGYTF. The DNA for the CDR3 is TGTGCCAGTAGTACAGGGTATGGCTACACCTTC.

This chain's CDR3 is CASSWDRNYEQYF. The CDR3 region has the DNA TGTGCCAGCAGCTGGGACAGGAACTACGAGCAGTACTTC. The V call is TRBV5-6, the J call TRBJ2-7; 8 nucleotides match TRBD1. Unmatched junction bases numbered 2, after V lost 3 bases and J lost 3 bases. The CDR3 spans 13 residues. Germline V CDR1 and CDR2: SGHDT, YYEEEE.

J is TRBJ2-7 and V is TRBV12-5; 7 nucleotides line up with TRBD1. Germline V CDR1 and CDR2: LGHNT, FRNRAP. CDR3 size: 13 residues. The J segment lost 5 bases and the V segment lost 4 bases, leaving 5 bases of the junction unmatched. As DNA, the CDR3 is TGTGCTAGTGGTTCCAGGGGGATCCACGAGCAGTACTTC. Its translation is CASGSRGIHEQYF. Based on the CDR3 plus reference TRBV12-5 and TRBJ2-7, the full variable domain is DARVTQTPRHKVTEMGQEVTMRCQPILGHNTVFWYRQTMMQGLELLAYFRNRAPLDDSGMPKDRFSAEMPDATLATLKIQPSEPRDSAVYFCASGSRGIHEQYFGPGTRLTVT.

There are a few counts of this clone. This chain connects TRBV5-5 to TRBJ2-3; 11 bases map to TRBD2. The V gene end was trimmed by 0 bases and the J gene end by 5 bases; junction bases not matched to a gene: 8. From germline, CDR1 is SGHKS and CDR2 YYEKEE (reference sequence). CDR3 length: 17 residues. The CDR3 nucleotides read TGTGCCAGCAGCTTGGTTAGCGGGAGGGTTCAAAAAGATACGCAGTATTTT. This codes for CASSLVSGRVQKDTQYF. The whole variable domain, filled in from reference TRBV5-5 and TRBJ2-3, reads DAGVTQSPTHLIKTRGQQVTLRCSPISGHKSVSWYQQVLGQGPQFIFQYYEKEERGRGNFPDRFSARQFPNYSSELNVNALLLGDSALYLCASSLVSGRVQKDTQYFGPGTRLTVL.

J is TRBJ2-4 and V is TRBV6-5, with TRBD1 identical over 8 bases. Germline trimming cut 10 bases from V and 3 bases from J; bases unmatched to any gene: 5. The CDR3 is 13 residues long. Germline CDR1 MNHEY, CDR2 SVGAGI. The CDR3 here is CATQGAVKNIQYF. The CDR3 nucleotides are TGTGCCACCCAGGGGGCGGTCAAAAACATTCAGTACTTC.

The chain carries TRBV28 and TRBJ2-3; the D is unclear. Trimming left V 8 bases short and J 2 bases short, with 11 bases between. There are 13 residues in the CDR3. Germline assignment: CDR1 MDHEN and CDR2 SYDVKM. This CDR3 is CASCDIPTDTQYF. CDR3 sequence (DNA): TGTGCCAGCTGCGACATCCCCACAGATACGCAGTATTTT.

The V call is TRBV10-3, the J call TRBJ1-2; a possible D gene is TRBD1 (5 bases). Trimming took 0 bases from V and 4 from J, leaving 12 bases between them. The CDR3 is 15 residues long. In germline, CDR1 is ENHRY, CDR2 SYGVKD. In DNA form, the CDR3 reads TGTGCCATCAGTGAGTCGATTCAGACAGTCTATGGCTACACCTTC. This codes for CAISESIQTVYGYTF.

For this clone: At one end, the junction sequence differs from germline, possibly due to a read error. The J gene is TRBJ2-5, the V gene TRBV7-7; TRBD1 matches at 7 bases. The CDR3 runs 13 residues. CDR1 is SSHAT and CDR2 is FNYEAQ in the germline V gene (reference sequence). CDR3 protein: CASSLDREETQYF. The CDR3 bases are TGTGCTAGCAGCCTCGACAGGGAGGAGACCCAGTACTTC.

The chain carries TRBV29-1 and TRBJ1-1; D gene ambiguous. Between the trimmed V and J ends, which lost 7 bases and 4 bases, there was a span of 13 bases. The CDR3 has 12 amino acids. Looked up from germline, CDR1 is SQVTM and CDR2 is ANQGSEA. The CDR3 DNA reads as TGCAGCGCGGTCGGGAGAGGCACTGAAGCTTTCTTT. Encoded protein: CSAVGRGTEAFF. Full variable domain (rest looked up from reference TRBV29-1 and TRBJ1-1): SAVISQKPSRDICQRGTSLTIQCQVDSQVTMMFWYRQQPGQSLTLIATANQGSEATYESGFVIDKFPISRPNLTFSTLTVSNMSPEDSSIYLCSAVGRGTEAFFGQGTRLTVV.

The chain carries TRBV28 and TRBJ2-7; D unclear. This CDR3 region has 11 residues. V was clipped by 1 base and J by 6 bases, with 4 bases between them. Germline assignment: CDR1 MDHEN and CDR2 SYDVKM. CDR3 sequence reads: CASSLSREQYF. The CDR3 DNA follows: TGTGCCAGCAGTTTATCCCGCGAGCAGTACTTC.

The chain has TRBV9 and TRBJ2-3; 7 bases align to TRBD2. Germline assignment: CDR1 SGDLS and CDR2 YYNGEE. CDR3 length: 17 residues. With V trimmed by 3 bases and J by 5 bases, 15 bases remained unmatched. CDR3 residues: CASSEDWEGRNLDTQYF. CDR3 nucleotides: TGTGCCAGCAGCGAGGACTGGGAGGGTCGAAATCTAGATACGCAGTATTTT.

This chain connects TRBV10-3 to TRBJ1-6; the match to TRBD1 covers 8 bases. V lost 3 bases and J lost 8; bases outside the gene matches: 3. The CDR3 spans 14 residues. The germline gives CDR1 ENHRY, CDR2 SYGVKD. Here the CDR3 reads CAISDQDRDSPLHF. CDR3 in DNA: TGTGCCATCAGTGACCAGGACAGGGATTCACCCCTCCACTTT.